Following are 23 T cell receptor beta chains from one sample sequenced in a study of T cell repertoires in cytomegalovirus infection. TCRdb ran MiXCR on the reads and lists one entry per CDR3 protein. The sample gives a few hundred thousand distinct CDR3 sequences, around 13% of which show up once; about 10% is in the top ten. Sequencing used PBMCs. Receptors originate from a human donor in good health (CMV status not recorded). Some clones in this sample may be carry-over from other donors' samples.

This clonotype was picked up many times. The chain carries TRBV4-1 and TRBJ2-3, with D perhaps matching TRBD2 (5 bases). CDR3 length: 14 amino acids. V was cut by 0 bases and J by 8 bases, with 12 bases left in between. Germline V gene data show CDR1 as MGHRA and CDR2 as YSYEKL. The CDR3 DNA sequence: TGCGCCAGCAGCCAAGACCCCTTAGCGAGTACGCAGTATTTT. Protein: CASSQDPLASTQYF.

J is TRBJ1-5 and V is TRBV4-2; a weak D match, TRBD1 (6 bases). Germline V gives CDR1 LGHNA, CDR2 YNFKEQ. V was pared by 0 bases and J by 7 bases, with 19 bases between. There are 17 residues in the CDR3. In nucleotides, the CDR3 is TGTGCCAGCAGCCAAGATCGGGGGGCGCAGGGGAGCCAGCCCCAGCATTTT. It is translated as CASSQDRGAQGSQPQHF.

This clonotype occurred many times. The gene calls are TRBV28 and TRBJ1-6; maybe TRBD1 (5 bases). Trimming pared 7 bases from V and 0 bases from J, leaving 16 bases between. The CDR3 has 17 residues. Germline assignment: CDR1 MDHEN and CDR2 SYDVKM. The CDR3 loop is CASTRSGPRSYNSPLHF. The DNA for the CDR3 is TGTGCCAGCACTAGATCGGGGCCCCGCTCCTATAATTCACCCCTCCACTTT.

This clonotype was counted many times. This chain connects TRBV7-2 to TRBJ2-3; TRBD1 matches 7 bases. Germline loops: CDR1 SGHTA, CDR2 FQGNSA. The CDR3 spans 15 residues. V gave up 5 bases and J gave up 5 bases; unmatched junction bases: 10. In DNA form, the CDR3 reads TGTGCCAGCAGCCTCGGGGTTAGGGGGCGAGATACGCAGTATTTT. Protein: CASSLGVRGRDTQYF.

This clonotype has ten or more counts. The chain carries TRBV4-1 and TRBJ2-1; 11 nucleotides match TRBD2. The length of the CDR3 is 17 residues. Germline V gene sequence: CDR1 MGHRA, CDR2 YSYEKL. V was clipped by 0 bases and J by 4 bases; unmatched bases: 5. The CDR3 region has the DNA TGCGCCAGCAGCCAAGATACTAGCGGGAGTGGTTACAATGAGCAGTTCTTC. Its protein is CASSQDTSGSGYNEQFF.

Many counts were recorded for this clonotype. The chain recombines TRBV7-8 with TRBJ1-2; 7 bases fit TRBD1. V trimming: 2 bases; J trimming: 4 bases; junction bases outside the gene matches: 7. CDR3 length: 15 amino acids. Germline CDR1 is SGHVS and CDR2 is FQNEAQ. The CDR3 spells CASSLMDRLSYGYTF. In DNA form, the CDR3 reads TGTGCCAGCAGCTTAATGGACAGGCTCTCCTATGGCTACACCTTC. The variable domain in full, with the rest retrieved from reference TRBV7-8 and TRBJ1-2, is GAGVSQSPRYKVAKRGQDVALRCDPISGHVSLFWYQQALGQGPEFLTYFQNEAQLDKSGLPSDRFFAERPEGSVSTLKIQRTQQEDSAVYLCASSLMDRLSYGYTFGSGTRLTVV.

This clonotype was counted only a few times. This chain connects TRBV29-1 to TRBJ1-3, with a possible D match to TRBD1 (5 bases). CDR1 and CDR2 from the germline V gene are SQVTM and ANQGSEA. The CDR3 sequence is 13 residues long. The V gene lost 6 bases and the J gene lost 4 bases, with 13 bases spanning the gap. For the CDR3, the DNA is TGCAGCGTCCCGGGACGGGAGGGAAACACCATATATTTT. Its protein product is CSVPGREGNTIYF.

This clonotype appeared a few times. This chain joins TRBV5-4 and TRBJ2-3; TRBD2 aligns across 7 bases. Germline V gene lookup returns CDR1 SGHNT and CDR2 YYREEE (reference sequence). This CDR3 spans 15 amino acids. J gave up 4 bases and V 5 bases, and 10 bases lay outside the gene matches. CDR3 bases: TGTGCCAGCAGATCTAGACTAGCTAAGTCAGATACGCAGTATTTT. Protein sequence: CASRSRLAKSDTQYF.

This clonotype was seen at least ten times. V and J are TRBV7-3 and TRBJ2-2; TRBD2 matches at 7 bases. Germline V gives CDR1 SGHTA, CDR2 FQGTGA. The CDR3 length is 13 residues. The J segment lost 3 bases and the V segment lost 11 bases, leaving 6 bases of the junction unmatched. CDR3 nucleotides: TGTGCCGGAGGCGGGAGCGACACCGGGGAGCTGTTTTTT. Its translation: CAGGGSDTGELFF. The full variable domain, completed using reference TRBV7-3 and TRBJ2-2, is GAGVSQTPSNKVTEKGKYVELRCDPISGHTALYWYRQSLGQGPEFLIYFQGTGAADDSGLPNDRFFAVRPEGSVSTLKIQRTERGDSAVYLCAGGGSDTGELFFGEGSRLTVL.

This clonotype turned up a few times. The gene calls are TRBV29-1 and TRBJ2-7, with D possibly being TRBD2 (6 bases). Germline V gene data show CDR1 as SQVTM and CDR2 as ANQGSEA. V was clipped by 7 bases and J by 4 bases, with 14 bases between them. This CDR3 comprises 12 residues. This CDR3 is CSGDPREYEQYF. For the CDR3, the DNA is TGCAGCGGGGACCCCCGGGAGTACGAGCAGTACTTC.

The table lists this clonotype with many counts. The rearrangement joins TRBV7-2 to TRBJ2-5; 11 bases are shared with TRBD2. J gave up 5 bases and V 5 bases, and 10 bases lay outside the gene matches. The CDR3 runs 16 residues. Looked up from germline, CDR1 is SGHTA and CDR2 is FQGNSA. CDR3 DNA sequence: TGTGCCAGCAGCCCCAGGGGTAGCGGGAGGGTGGAGACCCAGTACTTC. Translating gives CASSPRGSGRVETQYF.

The genes are TRBV20-1 and TRBJ2-3, with D possibly being TRBD1 or TRBD2 (7 bases each). Per the germline V gene, CDR1 is DFQATT and CDR2 is SNEGSKA (reference sequence). Between the trimmed V and J ends, which lost 2 bases and 9 bases, there was a span of 24 bases. The length of the CDR3 is 16 residues. CDR3 sequence: CSARLPRGRGLDTQYF. The CDR3 DNA sequence: TGCAGTGCTAGACTCCCTCGGGGGAGGGGGCTGGACACGCAGTATTTT.

This clonotype was counted between two and nine times. J is TRBJ2-1 and V is TRBV3-1; no reliable D call. Germline loops: CDR1 LGHDT, CDR2 YNNKEL (reference sequence). V lost 0 bases and J 0 bases, leaving 9 bases between the germline ends. This CDR3 has 16 amino acids. The CDR3 protein is CASSQDIAASYNEQFF. CDR3 DNA sequence: TGTGCCAGCAGCCAAGACATTGCGGCCTCCTACAATGAGCAGTTCTTC.

In its sample, this clonotype was seen a few times. The rearrangement uses TRBV27 and TRBJ1-5; 8 nucleotides match TRBD1. There are 13 residues in the CDR3. CDR1 and CDR2 (germline): MNHEY, SMNVEV (reference sequence). Losses at the gene ends were 7 bases for V and 5 bases for J; bases not matched to a gene: 4. The CDR3 sequence: CASTGGADQPQHF. The CDR3 DNA follows: TGTGCCAGCACAGGGGGCGCGGATCAGCCCCAGCATTTT.

This clonotype has more than one count but fewer than ten. The genes are TRBV3-1 and TRBJ2-1; no definite D call. In germline, CDR1 is LGHDT, CDR2 YNNKEL (reference sequence). Deletions cut 0 bases from V and 6 bases from J, with 12 bases between. The CDR3 length is 15 residues. The CDR3 reads CASSQDPISRNEQFF. The CDR3 DNA reads as TGTGCCAGCAGCCAAGATCCCATTAGTCGCAATGAGCAGTTCTTC.

This clonotype has ten or more counts. The rearrangement joins TRBV5-1 to TRBJ1-2; 7 positions match TRBD1. J lost 6 bases, V lost 7 bases, and 15 bases had no gene match. The CDR3 covers 15 residues. Germline values: CDR1 SGHRS, CDR2 YFSETQ. CDR3 nucleotides: TGCGCCAGCGGAAGAGACAGGGTAACGTCGAATGGCTACACCTTC. As protein: CASGRDRVTSNGYTF. The full variable domain, its missing parts supplied by reference TRBV5-1 and TRBJ1-2, is KAGVTQTPRYLIKTRGQQVTLSCSPISGHRSVSWYQQTPGQGLQFLFEYFSETQRNKGNFPGRFSGRQFSNSRSEMNVSTLELGDSALYLCASGRDRVTSNGYTFGSGTRLTVV.

This chain links TRBV29-1 with TRBJ1-2, with no clear D. The CDR3 length is 13 residues. V gave up 5 bases and J gave up 7 bases, with 17 bases separating them. CDR1 is SQVTM and CDR2 is ANQGSEA in the germline V gene. Here the CDR3 DNA reads TGCAGCGTTAGGACGGGGAGTCCCGGTGGCTACACCTTC. The encoded protein is CSVRTGSPGGYTF.

The rearrangement links TRBV5-6 to TRBJ2-2; TRBD2 matches at 9 bases. The J segment lost 3 bases and the V segment lost 1 base, leaving 7 bases of the junction unmatched. Germline V gene data show CDR1 as SGHDT and CDR2 as YYEEEE. This CDR3 is built from 17 residues. In nucleotides, the CDR3 is TGTGCCAGCAGCTTGATGTTCGCGGGGGGGGACACCGGGGAGCTGTTTTTT. This gives the protein CASSLMFAGGDTGELFF.

The chain recombines TRBV14 with TRBJ1-2; no reliable D call. This CDR3 has 12 residues. The germline V gene has CDR1 SGHDN and CDR2 FVKESK. Trimming took 3 bases from V and 9 from J, leaving 11 bases between them. CDR3 in DNA: TGTGCCAGCAGCCATCCCGAGGGAAGCTACACCTTC. Translating it yields CASSHPEGSYTF. Drawing the rest from reference TRBV14 and TRBJ1-2, the complete variable domain is EAGVTQFPSHSVIEKGQTVTLRCDPISGHDNLYWYRRVMGKEIKFLLHFVKESKQDESGMPNNRFLAERTGGTYSTLKVQPAELEDSGVYFCASSHPEGSYTFGSGTRLTVV.

This clonotype has only a few counts. CDR3 residues: CSVEHREGLGAFF. In DNA, the CDR3 is TGCAGCGTTGAACATCGGGAGGGGCTAGGGGCTTTCTTT. The V call is TRBV29-1, the J call TRBJ1-1; tentatively, D is TRBD1 (5 bases). Germline assignment: CDR1 SQVTM and CDR2 ANQGSEA. The CDR3 covers 13 residues. V was cut by 2 bases and J by 11 bases, with 18 bases left in between.

The rearrangement joins TRBV19 to TRBJ2-3; 7 bases agree with TRBD2. Germline-derived CDR1 and CDR2 are LNHDA and SQIVND (reference sequence). The CDR3 consists of 18 residues. Trimming cost V 4 bases and J 5 bases; bases outside gene matches: 18. CDR3 loop: CASSKTPFFGLEEDTQYF. The CDR3 nucleotides are TGTGCCAGTAGTAAGACTCCCTTCTTCGGACTAGAAGAAGATACGCAGTATTTT.

This chain joins TRBV19 and TRBJ2-2, with 9 positions matching TRBD1. Germline trimming cut 6 bases from V and 7 bases from J; bases unmatched to any gene: 9. CDR1 is LNHDA and CDR2 is SQIVND in the germline V gene (reference sequence). The CDR3 is 15 residues long. This chain's CDR3 is CASSPAGQGSGELFF. CDR3 DNA sequence: TGTGCCAGTAGCCCAGCAGGACAGGGGAGCGGGGAGCTGTTTTTT.

This clonotype was recorded at least ten times. This chain uses TRBV7-8 with TRBJ2-7, with D perhaps TRBD2 (5 bases). CDR1 and CDR2 (germline): SGHVS, FQNEAQ. This CDR3 is built from 15 residues. Trimming shortened V by 4 bases and J by 4 bases, and 17 bases separated the two germline ends. CDR3 bases: TGTGCCAGCAGCTCCCGGGCCCTCATAGCGTACGAGCAGTACTTC. Its protein product is CASSSRALIAYEQYF.